This T cell receptor (beta chain) was captured in a study of cytomegalovirus exposure and HLA in healthy donors. Whole-study results and caveats: A later analysis reported that several of the most significant clusters appeared to be linked to common viral pathogens, among them Epstein-Barr virus. Later, an analysis showed that TCR beta chains associated with HLA were more clonally expanded than others that were equally common. Across donors, sequencing depth was assumed by presence/absence analyses to be roughly uniform. The listing of 150 to 200 TCR beta chains classed them as cytomegalovirus-associated.

PCR employed 60 Vbeta and 13 Jbeta primers. Clones were read by immunoSEQ multiplex PCR, and TCRdb kept only the in-frame ones, dropping some. The sample contains 150,000 to 250,000 clones, about 79% of which appear only once. V lost 0 bases and J lost 8; bases outside the gene matches: 14. CDR3 length: 19 residues. CDR1 is LNHNV, CDR2 YYDKDF, per germline (reference sequence). Details on this clone: Antigen unknown.

The clonotype originates from a boy aged 2 to 9 in good health and CMV-seronegative. Sample: PBMCs. The chain employs TRBV15 and TRBJ2-3; 13 nucleotides align to TRBD2. The CDR3 DNA reads as TGTGCCACCAGCAGAGAGGCCCCTCAACTAGCGGGGGGGCGAGGTACGCAGTATTTT. It encodes CATSREAPQLAGGRGTQYF.